The TCR beta chain under discussion was sequenced for a study of Ad26.COV2.S vaccination and SARS-CoV-2 variants (dated by TCRdb to the early 2020s). For the wider study: Vaccine-arm donors were drawn from COV1001, a multicentre, randomized, double-blind, placebo-controlled phase I-IIa trial of Ad26.COV2.S in healthy adults. Investigators did not know the trial group allocation while performing experiments and assessing outcomes. Dosing of Ad26.COV2.S was intramuscular, at either 5x10^10 or 1x10^11 viral particles, delivered as one shot or as two shots spaced 56 days apart. The TCR-sequenced set comprised around 30 samples: some 20 Ad26.COV2.S vaccine recipients, 5 placebo recipients and 8 SARS-CoV-2 convalescent individuals. Trial participants were randomized into five groups of five: low-dose or high-dose Ad26.COV2.S given once or twice, or placebo on both occasions. The specificity and breadth of SARS-CoV-2-reactive T cell receptors after Ad26.COV2.S vaccination were assessed by TCRbeta repertoire sequencing. The paper's findings and limits, for the study overall: Substantial breadth of spike-specific CD8+ and CD4+ T cell responses was reported after vaccination. Spike-specific TCR breadth was higher in Ad26.COV2.S recipients than in placebo recipients (P = 0.0014). Non-spike TCR breadth was comparable between vaccine and placebo recipients, consistent with the vaccine containing only spike. The study was not powered to compare responses between vaccine doses or regimens. The authors noted that total T cell responses may have been underestimated by the TCR breadth and depth analyses.

Details on this clone: The antigen this receptor binds is unknown. No base qualities exist here, and no much larger clone lies one base off it.

The treatment or condition label, as the study defines it: over 15 received Ad26.COV2.S at low or high dose, single or two shots; roughly 5 received placebo; per-sample allocation not given. Repertoires of vaccine and placebo recipients were sequenced from samples taken on day 63 after the first injection. Cohort 1b enrolled 25 to 30 adults aged 18-55 years at a single site in Boston, USA, between 29 July and 7 August 2020. Ad26.COV2.S was a replication-incompetent adenovirus type 26 vector that expressed a prefusion-stabilized SARS-CoV-2 spike protein derived from the original Wuhan strain. TCRbeta CDR3 regions were sequenced with the immunoSEQ Assay. After extraction, genomic DNA underwent amplification by bias-controlled multiplex PCR, followed by high-throughput sequencing. As for the original processing: To quantify the absolute abundance of each unique TCRbeta CDR3 region, sequences were collapsed and filtered. T cell fraction was estimated by normalization of TCRbeta template counts to usable DNA, with usable DNA being measured through amplification of reference genes present in all nucleated cells. Repertoire TCRs were annotated as SARS-CoV-2-specific when V gene, CDR3 amino acid sequence and J gene were exactly matched to a known reactive TCR set. MIRA supplied the reference SARS-CoV-2 TCR set, which was filtered for enrichment in COVID-19-positive ImmuneCODE repertoires so that public or cross-reactive TCRs were removed. Using the MIRA antigens, annotated TCRs were further analysed by specific ORF or by position within an ORF. Breadth was defined as annotated unique rearrangements over total unique productive rearrangements; depth was the summed frequency of those rearrangements. Two-sided Wilcoxon rank-sum tests were used to compare TCR breadth between groups. TCRdb retrieved this table from immuneACCESS and kept in-frame rearrangements only. Not all clones are present; in checked studies, unresolved V genes account for under half, and no reason is known for the remainder. V, J and clone size were drawn from that table, and D and trimming were deduced from the DNA. The sample table records approximately 410,000 clones; 70% to 90% of these occur just once. Of the sample, 3.6% falls within the top ten clones.

This sequence was found in a person aged 18-65 years who received the Ad26.COV2.S COVID-19 vaccine or a placebo. Sequences were derived from peripheral blood, sampled in a trial of Ad26.COV2.S vaccine versus placebo.

The nucleotide sequence is given as TGCGCCAGCGGCGGGCAAACGGGTGTGAACACTGAAGCTTTCTTT. Translated, this is CASGGQTGVNTEAFF. This sequence uses TRBV5-1 and TRBJ1-1; no D gene can be assigned with confidence. Per the germline V gene, SGHRS is the CDR1 and YFSETQ is the CDR2. The CDR3 contains 15 residues, cysteine and phenylalanine counted. Only the CDR3 DNA stays, 45 bases, in frame from base 1. Trimming removed 7 bases from V and 0 bases from J, leaving 16 bases between the germline ends.